These 27 T cell receptor beta chains came from one sample sequenced in a study of OX40 agonist ivuxolimab in advanced cancers. Produced via immunoSEQ multiplex PCR; TCRdb's table is partial and in-frame only. The data contain roughly 20,000 clones, roughly 84% of them singletons. Sequencing was performed on CD4+ or CD8+ T cells sorted from blood, taken in a trial of the OX40 agonist ivuxolimab. The source is an adult with an advanced solid tumor such as melanoma, head and neck, liver or kidney cancer.

The chain links TRBV15 to TRBJ2-2; D could derive from TRBD1 or TRBD2 (6 bases each). The CDR3 contains 16 residues. Trimming shortened V by 4 bases and J by 2 bases, and 14 bases separated the two germline ends. CDR1 LNHNV and CDR2 YYDKDF come from the germline V gene (reference sequence). In nucleotides, the CDR3 is TGTGCCACCAGCACGTTGGCGGGACAAAACACCGGGGAGCTGTTTTTT. Its translation: CATSTLAGQNTGELFF.

This clone was seen more than once but under ten times. This rearrangement joins TRBV5-4 to TRBJ2-3; tentative D call: TRBD2 (5 bases). This CDR3 has 18 residues. Looked up from germline, CDR1 is SGHNT and CDR2 is YYREEE (reference sequence). V was pared by 0 bases and J by 2 bases, with 19 bases between. CDR3 protein: CASSLVDFRGFSTDTQYF. Written as DNA, the CDR3 is TGTGCCAGCAGCTTGGTGGACTTCCGCGGCTTTTCCACAGATACGCAGTATTTT.

This clone was seen only a few times. V usage is TRBV12-5 and J usage is TRBJ2-1; possible D gene TRBD1, 5 bases. The V gene's germline CDR1 is LGHNT and CDR2 FRNRAP. This CDR3 has 15 amino acids. V shed 4 bases and J shed 4 bases, with 14 bases lying between them. The DNA for the CDR3 is TGTGCTAGTGGTTCAGCAGGGAAGCAGTACAATGAGCAGTTCTTC. Translated, it gives CASGSAGKQYNEQFF.

This chain joins TRBV6-6 and TRBJ2-5; 11 nucleotides line up with TRBD2. V lost 5 bases, J lost 7 bases, and 12 bases stayed unmatched. Looked up from germline, CDR1 is MNHNY and CDR2 is SVGAGI (reference sequence). This CDR3 comprises 16 residues. The CDR3 DNA follows: TGTGCCAGCAGTCACCCGCCGGGACTAGCGGACGTGACCCAGTACTTC. It yields the protein CASSHPPGLADVTQYF.

V gene TRBV9 combines with J gene TRBJ2-1; D not resolved. Per the germline V gene, CDR1 is SGDLS and CDR2 is YYNGEE. This CDR3 has 13 amino acids. Between the trimmed V and J ends, which lost 4 bases and 2 bases, there was a span of 7 bases. The CDR3 region is CASSPSPYNEQFF. CDR3 nucleotide sequence: TGTGCCAGCAGCCCATCTCCCTACAATGAGCAGTTCTTC.

The gene calls are TRBV28 and TRBJ1-2; D not certain. In germline, CDR1 is MDHEN, CDR2 SYDVKM. V lost 5 bases and J 3 bases, leaving 4 bases between the germline ends. This CDR3 region has 11 residues. Here the CDR3 DNA reads TGTGCCAGCAGTAATTACTATGGCTACACCTTC. It is translated as CASSNYYGYTF.

Only a few counts were recorded for this clone. CDR3 region: CASSQEGYYEQFF. The CDR3 region has the DNA TGTGCCAGCAGCCAAGAAGGGTATTATGAGCAGTTCTTC. The chain employs TRBV14 and TRBJ2-1, with D hard to call. This CDR3 has 13 residues. Trimming removed 0 bases from V and 8 bases from J, with 8 bases in between. CDR1 and CDR2 from the germline V gene are SGHDN and FVKESK.

In this sample, this clone turned up a few times. The chain employs TRBV19 and TRBJ1-5; D is unresolved. V was pared by 6 bases and J by 3 bases, with 6 bases between. Germline CDR1 and CDR2: LNHDA and SQIVND (reference sequence). The CDR3 is 12 residues long. The DNA of the CDR3 is TGTGCCAGTAGCCCCTACAATCAGCCCCAGCATTTT. It is translated as CASSPYNQPQHF.

This sequence joins TRBV9 and TRBJ2-7; 8 positions match TRBD2. Trimming cost V 0 bases and J 4 bases; bases outside gene matches: 9. This CDR3 spans 16 amino acids. Germline CDR1 and CDR2: SGDLS and YYNGEE. CDR3 region: CASSVGAGGVVYEQYF. CDR3 DNA sequence: TGTGCCAGCAGCGTAGGGGCGGGGGGTGTCGTTTACGAGCAGTACTTC.

The chain uses TRBV9 and TRBJ1-1, with 11 bases matching TRBD1. The CDR3 extends over 14 amino acids. The germline CDR1 and CDR2 sequences are SGDLS and YYNGEE. V shed 3 bases and J 5 bases; nucleotides not matched to a gene: 3. CDR3 sequence: CASSAGTGGTEAFF. DNA for the CDR3: TGTGCCAGCAGCGCCGGGACAGGGGGAACTGAAGCTTTCTTT.

On this clone: The identical CDR3 is also encoded by other nucleotide sequences in the sample. The chain is built from TRBV27 and TRBJ2-5, with 9 bases aligning to TRBD2. V was pared by 9 bases and J by 5 bases, with 13 bases of the junction left unmatched. Germline V gene lookup returns CDR1 MNHEY and CDR2 SMNVEV (reference sequence). This CDR3 is built from 15 residues. The CDR3 DNA sequence: TGTGCCAGTCGCCCGGCAGCGGGAGGTACGGAGACCCAGTACTTC. Its protein product is CASRPAAGGTETQYF.

This clone was found once. This rearrangement joins TRBV7-8 to TRBJ2-7; D may match TRBD1 or TRBD2 (5 bases each). Germline V lookup: CDR1 SGHVS, CDR2 FQNEAQ. V was pared by 2 bases and J by 7 bases, with 18 bases between. The CDR3 length is 15 residues. CDR3 nucleotide sequence: TGTGCCAGCAGCTTATCAGGGCTAGCCCGAGGGGAGCAGTACTTC. It is translated as CASSLSGLARGEQYF.

This clone was observed a few times. The rearrangement joins TRBV11-2 to TRBJ2-1; 7 bases match TRBD1. There are 17 residues in the CDR3. The V and J ends lost 0 bases and 3 bases, in that order; junction bases with no gene match: 8. Germline V gives CDR1 SGHAT, CDR2 FQNNGV. CDR3 bases: TGTGCCAGCAGCTTAGATGGCCCGGGACAGTTCTACAATGAGCAGTTCTTC. Translation: CASSLDGPGQFYNEQFF.

This clone was counted a single time. The rearrangement joins TRBV19 to TRBJ2-2; 8 bases are a match to TRBD1. There are 15 residues in the CDR3. J lost 5 bases, V lost 7 bases, and 9 bases had no gene match. In germline, CDR1 is LNHDA, CDR2 SQIVND (reference sequence). CDR3 nucleotides: TGTGCCAGTACTCCCCGGACAGGGATTACCGGGGAGCTGTTTTTT. Its protein product is CASTPRTGITGELFF.

The chain employs TRBV5-1 and TRBJ1-1; D is ambiguous. Germline V gene sequence: CDR1 SGHRS, CDR2 YFSETQ. V shed 0 bases and J shed 5 bases, with 8 bases lying between them. This CDR3 has 13 residues. In DNA form, the CDR3 reads TGCGCCAGCAGCTTGGGGGTAGAAACTGAAGCTTTCTTT. Its translation is CASSLGVETEAFF.

This chain connects TRBV7-9 to TRBJ2-1, with 11 positions matching TRBD2. Germline-derived CDR1 and CDR2 are SEHNR and FQNEAQ (reference sequence). V lost 8 bases, J lost 9 bases, and 12 bases stayed unmatched. The CDR3 sequence is 15 residues long. In nucleotides, the CDR3 is TGTGCCAGCGCCCCGGGACTAGCGGAGGGGAGTGAGCAGTTCTTC. Translated: CASAPGLAEGSEQFF.

The chain carries TRBV29-1 and TRBJ2-3; TRBD2 is a possible D gene (6 bases). Trimming pared 6 bases from V and 7 bases from J, leaving 17 bases between. CDR1 and CDR2 (germline): SQVTM, ANQGSEA. There are 13 residues in the CDR3. The CDR3 coding sequence is TGCAGCGTAAAGGACGGGACTTCTTATACGCAGTATTTT. Translation: CSVKDGTSYTQYF.

The chain combines TRBV27 with TRBJ1-3; 7 nucleotides agree with TRBD1. The CDR3 runs 16 residues. Trimming cost V 3 bases and J 0 bases; bases outside gene matches: 5. CDR1 and CDR2 from the germline V gene are MNHEY and SMNVEV (reference sequence). The CDR3 is CASSFSDRASGNTIYF. CDR3 in DNA: TGTGCCAGCAGTTTCTCAGACAGGGCCTCTGGAAACACCATATATTTT.

The chain couples TRBV25-1 to TRBJ2-1; 8 nucleotides match TRBD2. The V gene end was trimmed by 2 bases and the J gene end by 4 bases; junction bases not matched to a gene: 4. Germline CDR1 is MGHDK and CDR2 is SYGVNS. The length of the CDR3 is 15 residues. CDR3 in DNA: TGTGCCAGCAGTGAAGGGCTAGCGGGTTACAATGAGCAGTTCTTC. It is translated as CASSEGLAGYNEQFF.

There are a few counts of this clone. This chain links TRBV7-3 with TRBJ2-7; tentatively, D is TRBD1 (6 bases). Germline-derived CDR1 and CDR2 are SGHTA and FQGTGA. V lost 1 base and J 5 bases, leaving 9 bases between the germline ends. CDR3 length: 13 amino acids. The CDR3 nucleotides are TGTGCCAGCAGCTTAATGGGGGACAACGAGCAGTACTTC. Translating gives CASSLMGDNEQYF.

The CDR3: CASSESVLEGAPFF. CDR3 DNA: TGCGCCAGCAGTGAGTCCGTTTTAGAGGGGGCACCGTTTTTT. The V and J genes are TRBV10-2 and TRBJ1-4; 7 nucleotides align to TRBD1. J lost 16 bases, V lost 0 bases, and 11 bases had no gene match. The CDR3 spans 14 residues. The germline V gene encodes CDR1 WSHSY and CDR2 SAAADI.

The V gene is TRBV28, the J gene TRBJ2-7; a weak D match, TRBD1 (6 bases). CDR1 is MDHEN and CDR2 is SYDVKM in the germline V gene. CDR3 size: 14 residues. Trimming pared 6 bases from V and 0 bases from J, leaving 12 bases between. CDR3 DNA: TGTGCCAGCAGAGATCCGGACAGCTCCTACGAGCAGTACTTC. It yields the protein CASRDPDSSYEQYF.

This clone was seen a handful of times. The chain carries TRBV4-1 and TRBJ2-1, with 10 bases lining up with TRBD2. CDR3 size: 14 residues. V lost 6 bases, J lost 9 bases, and 8 bases stayed unmatched. Germline CDR1 reads MGHRA; CDR2 reads YSYEKL. The CDR3 protein is CASRSGTSASEQFF. The CDR3 nucleotides are TGCGCCAGCAGGTCCGGGACTAGCGCGTCTGAGCAGTTCTTC.

CDR3 loop: CASSLETSGGSVGTQYF. The CDR3 DNA sequence: TGTGCCAGCAGCTTGGAAACTAGCGGGGGCTCCGTTGGGACCCAGTACTTC. The chain couples TRBV5-6 to TRBJ2-5; 11 bases are shared with TRBD2. This CDR3 region has 17 residues. The V and J ends lost 0 bases and 7 bases, in that order; junction bases with no gene match: 11. CDR1 and CDR2 (germline): SGHDT, YYEEEE.

V and J are TRBV29-1 and TRBJ1-3; no clear D gene. Germline V gives CDR1 SQVTM, CDR2 ANQGSEA. The CDR3 totals 15 residues. V lost 7 bases and J 0 bases, leaving 16 bases between the germline ends. The CDR3 reads CSGRVRSDSGNTIYF. The DNA of the CDR3 is TGCAGCGGAAGGGTCAGGTCCGACTCTGGAAACACCATATATTTT.

The V call is TRBV28, the J call TRBJ2-5, with 8 bases lining up with TRBD2. V lost 2 bases and J lost 2; bases outside the gene matches: 7. CDR1 MDHEN and CDR2 SYDVKM come from the germline V gene. The CDR3 has 16 amino acids. As DNA, the CDR3 is TGTGCCAGCAGTTTACTCGGGGGGGCCGGACAAGAGACCCAGTACTTC. Its translation is CASSLLGGAGQETQYF.

The chain carries TRBV5-1 and TRBJ2-5; D remains unclear. The CDR3 contains 14 residues. The V and J ends lost 0 bases and 1 base respectively, with 7 bases between them. CDR1 and CDR2 (germline): SGHRS, YFSETQ. The CDR3 region has the DNA TGCGCCAGCAGCTTGGGGGCAGTCCAAGAGACCCAGTACTTC. Protein sequence: CASSLGAVQETQYF.